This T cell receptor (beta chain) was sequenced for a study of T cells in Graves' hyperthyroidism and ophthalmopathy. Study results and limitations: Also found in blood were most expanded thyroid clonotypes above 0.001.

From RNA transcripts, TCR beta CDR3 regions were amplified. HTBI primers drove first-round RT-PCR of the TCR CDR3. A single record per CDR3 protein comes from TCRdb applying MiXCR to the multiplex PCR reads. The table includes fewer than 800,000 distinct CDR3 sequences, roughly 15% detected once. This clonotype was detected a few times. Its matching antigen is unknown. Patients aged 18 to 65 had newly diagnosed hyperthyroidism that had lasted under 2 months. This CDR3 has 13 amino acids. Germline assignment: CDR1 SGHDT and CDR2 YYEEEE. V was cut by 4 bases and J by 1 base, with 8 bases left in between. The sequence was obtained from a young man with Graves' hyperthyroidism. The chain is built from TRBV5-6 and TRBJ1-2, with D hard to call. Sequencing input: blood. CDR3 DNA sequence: TGTGCCAGCAGCCCGACTTTTAACTATGGCTACACCTTC. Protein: CASSPTFNYGYTF.